The 3 T cell receptor beta chains below come from one sample, sequenced in a study of blood T cell repertoires in COVID-19. TCRdb's table, derived via immunoSEQ multiplex PCR, lists solely in-frame clones and lacks some. This sample has about 10,000 clones, with 90% found just once. The sequencing sample was made of peripheral blood. Every receptor here comes from a human donor in a cohort sampled during active COVID-19.

The genes are TRBV27 and TRBJ2-3; 7 nucleotides match TRBD1. From germline, CDR1 is MNHEY and CDR2 SMNVEV (reference sequence). V shed 3 bases, J shed 1 base, and the junction held 1 base outside the gene matches. The CDR3 loop spans 14 amino acids. As DNA, the CDR3 is TGTGCCAGCAGTTTTGGGACAGGCACAGATACGCAGTATTTT. As protein: CASSFGTGTDTQYF.

The chain has TRBV12-3 or TRBV12-4 and TRBJ1-2; D remains ambiguous. CDR3 size: 13 residues. Trimming stripped 7 bases from V and 4 bases from J, with 13 bases between. CDR3 protein: CASNRPPGYGYTF. For the CDR3, the DNA is TGTGCCAGCAATCGACCACCGGGCTATGGCTACACCTTC.

The rearrangement joins TRBV6-2 or TRBV6-3 to TRBJ1-2, with 7 nucleotides matching TRBD1. Germline loops: CDR1 MNHEY, CDR2 SVGEGT. V lost 6 bases to trimming and J lost 3 bases; unmatched junction nucleotides: 4. This CDR3 contains 13 residues. In DNA, the CDR3 is TGTGCCAGCAGCCACAGGGGTGACTATGGCTACACCTTC. It is translated as CASSHRGDYGYTF.